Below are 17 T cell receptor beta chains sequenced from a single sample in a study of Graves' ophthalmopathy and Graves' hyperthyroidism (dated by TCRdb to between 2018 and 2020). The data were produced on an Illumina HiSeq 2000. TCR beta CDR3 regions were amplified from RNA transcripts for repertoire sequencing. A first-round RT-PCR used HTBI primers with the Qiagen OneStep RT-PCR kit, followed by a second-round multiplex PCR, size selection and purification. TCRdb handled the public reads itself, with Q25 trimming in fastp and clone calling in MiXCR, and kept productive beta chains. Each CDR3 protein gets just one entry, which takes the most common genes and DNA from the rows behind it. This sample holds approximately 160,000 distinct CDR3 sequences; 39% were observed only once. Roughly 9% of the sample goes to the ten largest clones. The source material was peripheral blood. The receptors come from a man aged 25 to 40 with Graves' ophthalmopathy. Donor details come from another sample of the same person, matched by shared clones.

The CDR3, as DNA: TGTGCCAGCAGCTCGACTATCATGAACACTGAAGCTTTCTTT. Translating gives CASSSTIMNTEAFF. This rearrangement joins TRBV7-2 to TRBJ1-1; no clear D gene. Trimming shortened V by 4 bases and J by 0 bases, and 9 bases separated the two germline ends. Germline-derived CDR1 and CDR2 are SGHTA and FQGNSA. This CDR3 has 14 amino acids.

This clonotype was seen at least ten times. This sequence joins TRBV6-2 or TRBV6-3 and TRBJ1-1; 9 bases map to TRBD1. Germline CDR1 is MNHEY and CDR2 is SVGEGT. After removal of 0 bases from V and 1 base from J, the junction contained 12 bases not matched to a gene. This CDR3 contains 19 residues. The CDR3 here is CASSYSIRTGGGPNTEAFF. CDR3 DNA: TGTGCCAGCAGTTACTCCATTAGAACAGGGGGCGGTCCGAACACTGAAGCTTTCTTT.

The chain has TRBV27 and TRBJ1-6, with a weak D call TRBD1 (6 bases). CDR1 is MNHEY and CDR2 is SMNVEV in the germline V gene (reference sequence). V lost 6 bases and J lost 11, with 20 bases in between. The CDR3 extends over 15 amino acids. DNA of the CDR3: TGTGCCAGCAGACTCTTGAGCCAGGGGATAGCACCCCTCCACTTT. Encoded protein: CASRLLSQGIAPLHF.

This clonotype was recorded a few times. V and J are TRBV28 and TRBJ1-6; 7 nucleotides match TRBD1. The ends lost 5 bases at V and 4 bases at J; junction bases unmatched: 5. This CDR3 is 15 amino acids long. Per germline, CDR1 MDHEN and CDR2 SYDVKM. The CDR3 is CASSSRDRYNSPLHF. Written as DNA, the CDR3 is TGTGCCAGCAGTAGCAGGGACAGATATAATTCACCCCTCCACTTT.

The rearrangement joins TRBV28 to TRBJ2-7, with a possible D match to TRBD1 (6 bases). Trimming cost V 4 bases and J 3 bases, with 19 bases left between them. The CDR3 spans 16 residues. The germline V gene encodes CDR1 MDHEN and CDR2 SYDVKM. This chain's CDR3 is CASSSLSQGKGYEQYF. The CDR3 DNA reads TGTGCCAGCAGTTCACTCTCACAGGGTAAGGGCTACGAGCAGTACTTC.

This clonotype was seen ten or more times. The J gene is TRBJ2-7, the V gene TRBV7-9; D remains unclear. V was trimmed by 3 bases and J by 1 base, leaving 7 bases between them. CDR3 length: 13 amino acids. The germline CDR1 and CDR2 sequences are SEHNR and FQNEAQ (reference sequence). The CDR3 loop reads CASSFPNSYEQYF. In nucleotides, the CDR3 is TGTGCCAGCAGCTTCCCGAATTCCTACGAGCAGTACTTC.

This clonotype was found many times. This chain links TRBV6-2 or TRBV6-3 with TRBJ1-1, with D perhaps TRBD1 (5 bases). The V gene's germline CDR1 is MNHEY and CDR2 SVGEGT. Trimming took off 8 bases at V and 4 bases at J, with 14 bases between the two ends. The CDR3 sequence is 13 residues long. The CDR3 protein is CASQAGRATEAFF. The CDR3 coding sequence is TGTGCCAGCCAGGCAGGGAGGGCCACTGAAGCTTTCTTT.

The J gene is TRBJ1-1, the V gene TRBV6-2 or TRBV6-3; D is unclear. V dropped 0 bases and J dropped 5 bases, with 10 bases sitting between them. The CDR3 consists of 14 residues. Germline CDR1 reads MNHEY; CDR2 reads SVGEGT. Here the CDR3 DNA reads TGTGCCAGCAGTTACTCTACAGATGGGACTGAAGCTTTCTTT. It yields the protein CASSYSTDGTEAFF.

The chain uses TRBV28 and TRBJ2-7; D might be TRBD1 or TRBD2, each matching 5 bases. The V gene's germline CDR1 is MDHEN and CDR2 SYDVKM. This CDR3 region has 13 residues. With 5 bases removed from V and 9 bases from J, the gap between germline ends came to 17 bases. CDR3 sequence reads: CASSRQGYEGQYF. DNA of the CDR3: TGTGCCAGCAGTAGGCAGGGATATGAGGGGCAGTACTTC.

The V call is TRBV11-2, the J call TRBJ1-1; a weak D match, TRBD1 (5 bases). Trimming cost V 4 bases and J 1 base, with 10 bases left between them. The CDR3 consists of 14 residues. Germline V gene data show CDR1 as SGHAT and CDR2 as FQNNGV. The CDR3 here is CASSSMGPNTEAFF. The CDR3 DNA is TGTGCCAGCAGCTCCATGGGACCGAACACTGAAGCTTTCTTT.

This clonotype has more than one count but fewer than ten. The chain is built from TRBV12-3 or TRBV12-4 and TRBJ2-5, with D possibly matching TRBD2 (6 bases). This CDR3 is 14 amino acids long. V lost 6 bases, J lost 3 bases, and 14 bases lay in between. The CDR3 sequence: CASSAPGLEETQYF. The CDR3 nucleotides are TGTGCCAGCAGCGCCCCGGGACTCGAAGAGACCCAGTACTTC.

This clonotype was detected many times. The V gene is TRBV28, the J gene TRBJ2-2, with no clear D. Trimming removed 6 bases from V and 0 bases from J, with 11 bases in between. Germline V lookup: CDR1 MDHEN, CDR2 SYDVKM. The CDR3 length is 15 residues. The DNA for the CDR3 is TGTGCCAGCAGCTCGGTTGGTTCGAACACCGGGGAGCTGTTTTTT. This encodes CASSSVGSNTGELFF.

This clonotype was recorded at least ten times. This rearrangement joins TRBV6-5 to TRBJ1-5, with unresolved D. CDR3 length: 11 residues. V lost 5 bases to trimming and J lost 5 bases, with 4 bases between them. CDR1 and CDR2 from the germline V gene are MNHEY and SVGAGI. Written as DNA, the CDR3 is TGTGCCAGCAGTCGAGATCAGCCCCAGCATTTT. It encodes CASSRDQPQHF.

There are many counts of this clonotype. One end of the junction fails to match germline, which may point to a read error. The CDR3 spells CASSPRTGRTGAFF. The CDR3 DNA is TGTGCCAGCAGTCCCAGGACCGGAAGGACTGGAGCTTTCTTT. The J gene is TRBJ1-1, the V gene TRBV12-3 or TRBV12-4; no clear D. The CDR3 consists of 14 residues.

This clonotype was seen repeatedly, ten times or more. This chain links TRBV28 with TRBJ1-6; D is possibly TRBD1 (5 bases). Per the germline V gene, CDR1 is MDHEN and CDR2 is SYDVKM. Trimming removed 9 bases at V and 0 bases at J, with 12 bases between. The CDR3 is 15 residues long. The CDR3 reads CASSTDSSYNSPLHF. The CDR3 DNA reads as TGTGCCAGTTCTACTGACAGCTCCTATAATTCACCCCTCCACTTT.

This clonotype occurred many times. The CDR3 sequence is CASSLWQFQETQYF. CDR3 nucleotides: TGTGCCAGCAGTTTATGGCAGTTCCAAGAGACCCAGTACTTC. The chain recombines TRBV28 with TRBJ2-5; D remains unclear. Trimming shortened V by 0 bases and J by 1 base, and 6 bases separated the two germline ends. Per germline, CDR1 MDHEN and CDR2 SYDVKM. The CDR3 has 14 amino acids.

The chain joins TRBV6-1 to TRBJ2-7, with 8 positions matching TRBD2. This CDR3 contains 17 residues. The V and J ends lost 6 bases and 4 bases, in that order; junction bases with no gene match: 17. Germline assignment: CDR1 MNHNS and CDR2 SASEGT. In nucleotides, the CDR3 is TGTGCCAGCAGGCGGACGGGAGGGACATTCCCGACGTACGAGCAGTACTTC. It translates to CASRRTGGTFPTYEQYF.